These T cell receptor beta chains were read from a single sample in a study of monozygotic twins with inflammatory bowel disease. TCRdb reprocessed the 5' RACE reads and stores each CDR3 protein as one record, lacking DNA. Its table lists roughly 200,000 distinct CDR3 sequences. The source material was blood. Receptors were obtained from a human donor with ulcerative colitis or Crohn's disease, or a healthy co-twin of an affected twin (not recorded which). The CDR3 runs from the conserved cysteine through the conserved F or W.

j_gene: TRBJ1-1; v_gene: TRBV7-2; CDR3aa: CASSFERGATEAFF
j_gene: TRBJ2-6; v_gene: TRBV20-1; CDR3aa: CSAPSSYSGANVLTF
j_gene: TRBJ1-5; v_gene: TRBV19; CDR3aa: CASSRFVGAGGSNQPQHF
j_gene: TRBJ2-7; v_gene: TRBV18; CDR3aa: CASSLGAVTYEQYF
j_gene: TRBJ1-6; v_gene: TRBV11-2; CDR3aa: CASSLAPGPNSPLHF
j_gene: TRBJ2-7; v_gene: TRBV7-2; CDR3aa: CASTQGQPYEQYF
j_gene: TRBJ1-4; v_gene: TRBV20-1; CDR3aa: CSARLSGGGNEKLFF
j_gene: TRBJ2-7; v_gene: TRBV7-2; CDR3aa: CASSLDTGSYEQYF
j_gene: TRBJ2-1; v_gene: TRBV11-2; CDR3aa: CASSLASGTSRNEQFF
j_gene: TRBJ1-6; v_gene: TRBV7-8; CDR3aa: CASSSGTGGPFSSYNSPLHF
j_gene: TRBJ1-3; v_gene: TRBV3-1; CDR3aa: CASSQVLGNTIYF
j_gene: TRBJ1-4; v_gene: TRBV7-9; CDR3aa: CASSPRTDANEKLFF
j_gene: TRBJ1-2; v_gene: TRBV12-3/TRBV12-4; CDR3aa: CASSPTGVHGYTF
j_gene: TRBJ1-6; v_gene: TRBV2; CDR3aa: CASSPGGGSYNSPLHF
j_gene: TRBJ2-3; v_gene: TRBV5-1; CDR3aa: CASSLDSRQGDTQYF
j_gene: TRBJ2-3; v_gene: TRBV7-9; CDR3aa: CASSLASTDTQYF
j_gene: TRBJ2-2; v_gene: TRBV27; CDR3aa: CASRHLQGRDTGELFF
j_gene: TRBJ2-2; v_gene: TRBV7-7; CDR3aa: CASSQSGLDAGELFF
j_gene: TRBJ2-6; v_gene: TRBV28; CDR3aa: CASRRSGANVLTF
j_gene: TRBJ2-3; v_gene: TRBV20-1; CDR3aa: CSASDQPDTQYF
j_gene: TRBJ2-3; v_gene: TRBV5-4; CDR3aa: CASSLVFPPDTQYF
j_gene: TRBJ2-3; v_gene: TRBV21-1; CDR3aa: CASSKSGAGTDTQYF
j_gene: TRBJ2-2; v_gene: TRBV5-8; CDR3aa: CASSGDSPANTGELFF
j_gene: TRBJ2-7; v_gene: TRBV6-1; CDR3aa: CASSEGGAGSYEQYF
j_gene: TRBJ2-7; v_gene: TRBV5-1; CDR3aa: CASSLGNRHYEQYF
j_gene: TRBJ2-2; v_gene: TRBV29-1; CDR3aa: CSVLGEAGELFF
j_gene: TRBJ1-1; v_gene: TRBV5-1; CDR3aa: CASSLVRDRGGPEAFF
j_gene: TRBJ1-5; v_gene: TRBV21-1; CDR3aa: CASYFILSPPGAGTAMNQPQHF
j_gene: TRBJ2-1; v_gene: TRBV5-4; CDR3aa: CASSLRAGRGGRNEQFF
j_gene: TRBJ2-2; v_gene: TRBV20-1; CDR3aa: CSARDIATPRDTGELFF
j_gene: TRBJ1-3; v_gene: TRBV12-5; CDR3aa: CASGLVLGRRANTIYF
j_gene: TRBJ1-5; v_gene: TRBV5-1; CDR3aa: CASSPQGGFQPQHF